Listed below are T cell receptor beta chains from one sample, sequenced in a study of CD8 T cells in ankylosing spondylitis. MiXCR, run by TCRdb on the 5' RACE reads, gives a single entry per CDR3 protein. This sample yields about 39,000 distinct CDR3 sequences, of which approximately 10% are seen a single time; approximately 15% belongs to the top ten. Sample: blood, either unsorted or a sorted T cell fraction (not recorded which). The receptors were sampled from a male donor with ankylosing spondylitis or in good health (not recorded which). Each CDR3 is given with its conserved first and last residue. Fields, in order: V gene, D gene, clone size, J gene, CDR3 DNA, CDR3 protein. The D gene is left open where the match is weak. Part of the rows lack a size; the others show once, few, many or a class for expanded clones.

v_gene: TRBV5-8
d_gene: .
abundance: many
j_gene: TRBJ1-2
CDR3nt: TGTGCCAGCAGCTTGTTCGGCAGTTGGAAGAATGGCTACACCTTC
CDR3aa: CASSLFGSWKNGYTF

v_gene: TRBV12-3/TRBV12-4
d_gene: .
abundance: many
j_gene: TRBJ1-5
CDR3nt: TGTGCCAGCACCGCTCGTCCGGATCAGCCCCAGCATTTT
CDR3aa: CASTARPDQPQHF

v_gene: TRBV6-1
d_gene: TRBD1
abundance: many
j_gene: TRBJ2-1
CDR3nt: TGTGCCAGCAGTGTGGGACAGGGGTATAATGAGCAGTTCTTC
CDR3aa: CASSVGQGYNEQFF

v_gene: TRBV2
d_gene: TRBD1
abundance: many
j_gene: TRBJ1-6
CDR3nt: TGTGCCAGCAGCTGGACAGGGGATAATTCACCCCTCCACTTT
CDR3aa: CASSWTGDNSPLHF

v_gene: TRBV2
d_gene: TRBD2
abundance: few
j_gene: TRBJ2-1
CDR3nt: TGTGCCAGCAGAGGGGAGATAGCGGGCATAGCTGACTCCTACAATGAGCAGTTCTTC
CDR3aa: CASRGEIAGIADSYNEQFF

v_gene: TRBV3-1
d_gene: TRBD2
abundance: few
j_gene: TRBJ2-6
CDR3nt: TGTGCCAGCACCCCAGACGGGGGGAGGACTCCCGGGGCCAACGTCCTGACTTTC
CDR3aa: CASTPDGGRTPGANVLTF

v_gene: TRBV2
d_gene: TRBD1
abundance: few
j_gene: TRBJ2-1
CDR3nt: TGTGCCAGCAGTGATCTCGAGGGGACAGGGTCAGGGAATGAGCAGTTCTTC
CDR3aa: CASSDLEGTGSGNEQFF

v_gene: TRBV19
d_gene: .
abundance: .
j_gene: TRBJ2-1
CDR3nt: TGTGCCAGTAGTACCCCTGAGGGGTGGTTCGGTGAGCAGTTCTTC
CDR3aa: CASSTPEGWFGEQFF

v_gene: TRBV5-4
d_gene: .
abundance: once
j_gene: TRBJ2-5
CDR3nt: TGTGCCAGCAGCTTGACGGGACAAAAGCAAGAGACCCAGTACTTC
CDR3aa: CASSLTGQKQETQYF

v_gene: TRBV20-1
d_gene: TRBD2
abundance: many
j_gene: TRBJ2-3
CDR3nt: TGCAGTGCTAGAGATCAGCGGGAGGTCCCCTTAGACACAGATACGCAGTATTTT
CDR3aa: CSARDQREVPLDTDTQYF

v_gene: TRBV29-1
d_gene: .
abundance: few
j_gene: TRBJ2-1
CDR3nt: TGCAGCATCACGGAGGCGGGCAATGAGCAGTTCTTC
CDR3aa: CSITEAGNEQFF

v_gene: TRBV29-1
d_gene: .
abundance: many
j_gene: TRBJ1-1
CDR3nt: TGCAGCGGTAACAGGTGGAAGAACACTGAAGCTTTCTTT
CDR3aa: CSGNRWKNTEAFF

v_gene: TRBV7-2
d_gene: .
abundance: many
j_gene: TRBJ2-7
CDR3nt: TGTGCCAGCAGCTCAAAGAGGCGGGTCGAGCAGTACTTC
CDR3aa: CASSSKRRVEQYF

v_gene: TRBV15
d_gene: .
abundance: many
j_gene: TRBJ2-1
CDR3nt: TGTGCCACCAGCAGAGATTGGACTACTCGGTTCTTC
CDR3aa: CATSRDWTTRFF

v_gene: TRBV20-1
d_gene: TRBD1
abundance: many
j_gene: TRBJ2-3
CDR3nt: TGCAGTGCAAACCCCCCGACCTCAGGGGGCGAAGGAGATACGCAGTATTTT
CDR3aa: CSANPPTSGGEGDTQYF

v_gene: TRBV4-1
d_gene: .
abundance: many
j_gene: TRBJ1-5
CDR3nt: TGCGCCAGCAGCCAAGAGATGACTGTCGCCCACAATCAGCCCCAGCATTTT
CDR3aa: CASSQEMTVAHNQPQHF

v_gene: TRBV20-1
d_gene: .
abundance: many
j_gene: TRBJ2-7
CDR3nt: TGCAGTGCTAGGCGGGACAGAGGTTTCTACGAGCAGTACTTC
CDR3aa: CSARRDRGFYEQYF

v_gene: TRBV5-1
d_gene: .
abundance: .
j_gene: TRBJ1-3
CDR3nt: TGCGCCAGCACATTTTCCACCATAACAGGGCTTGGAAACACCATATATTTT
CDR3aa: CASTFSTITGLGNTIYF

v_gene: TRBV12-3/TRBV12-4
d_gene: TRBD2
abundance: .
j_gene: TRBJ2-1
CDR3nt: TGTGCCAGCAGGATCTCTAGCGGCGTCTACAATGAGCAGTTCTTC
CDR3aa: CASRISSGVYNEQFF

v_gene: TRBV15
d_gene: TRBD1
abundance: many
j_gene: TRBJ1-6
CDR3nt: TGTGCCACCAGCAGCCGGCCCCGGGACAGAAGGGGTTGGGCCAATTCACCCCTCCACTTT
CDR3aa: CATSSRPRDRRGWANSPLHF

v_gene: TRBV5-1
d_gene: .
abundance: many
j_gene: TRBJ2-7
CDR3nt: TGCGCCAGCAGCTTGGACCCGGGCCCGGCCTACGAGCAGTACTTC
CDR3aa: CASSLDPGPAYEQYF

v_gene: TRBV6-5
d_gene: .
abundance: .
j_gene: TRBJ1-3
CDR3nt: TGTGCCAGCAGTTACTTGGAAGGGGCCTGGAAGGGAAACACCATATATTTT
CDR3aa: CASSYLEGAWKGNTIYF

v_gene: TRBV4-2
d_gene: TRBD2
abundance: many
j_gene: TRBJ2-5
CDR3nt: TGTGCCAGCAGCCAAGATTCTGCCTGGGTAGCGGGAGATCAAGAGACCCAGTACTTC
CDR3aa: CASSQDSAWVAGDQETQYF

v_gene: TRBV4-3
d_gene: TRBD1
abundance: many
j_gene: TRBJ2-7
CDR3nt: TGCGCCAGCAGCCAGGGCCCGGGACAGGGGGCGGGGGAGCAGTACTTC
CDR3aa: CASSQGPGQGAGEQYF

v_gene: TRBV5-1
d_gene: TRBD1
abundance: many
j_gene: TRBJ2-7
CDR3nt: TGCGCCAGCAGGGCCGGGACAGACTACTACGAGCAGTACTTC
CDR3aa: CASRAGTDYYEQYF

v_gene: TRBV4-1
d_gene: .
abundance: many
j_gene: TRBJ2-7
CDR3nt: TGCGCCAGCAGCCAAGTCGACCAGGGGAGCGAGCAGTACTTC
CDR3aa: CASSQVDQGSEQYF

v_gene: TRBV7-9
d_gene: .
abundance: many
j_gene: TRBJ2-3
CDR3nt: TGTGCCAGCAACAGACCGCGGGAAACAGATACGCAGTATTTT
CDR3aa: CASNRPRETDTQYF

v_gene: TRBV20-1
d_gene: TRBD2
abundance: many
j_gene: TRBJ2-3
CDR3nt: TGCAGTGCTAGAACTAGCGGGAGGGCCTCGAACACAGATACGCAGTATTTT
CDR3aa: CSARTSGRASNTDTQYF

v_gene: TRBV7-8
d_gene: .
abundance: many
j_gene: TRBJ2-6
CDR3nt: TGTGCCAGCAGCTTCGGAGGCTCTGGGGCCAACGTCCTGACTTTC
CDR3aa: CASSFGGSGANVLTF

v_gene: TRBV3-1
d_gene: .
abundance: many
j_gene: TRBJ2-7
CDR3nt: TGTGCCAGCAGCCCTCCCACAGGGAACTCCTACGAGCAGTACTTC
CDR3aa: CASSPPTGNSYEQYF

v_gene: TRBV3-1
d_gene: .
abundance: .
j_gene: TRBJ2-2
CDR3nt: TGTGCCACCTGCCAAGAAGGGGGGGGCTCCGGGGAGCTGTTTTTT
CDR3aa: CATCQEGGGSGELFF

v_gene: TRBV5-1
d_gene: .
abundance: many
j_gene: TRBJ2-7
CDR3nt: TGCGCCAGCAGCTTGGAAGGCGGGACGGGCTACGAGCAGTACTTC
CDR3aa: CASSLEGGTGYEQYF

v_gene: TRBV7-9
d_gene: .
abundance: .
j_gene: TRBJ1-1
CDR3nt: TGTGCCAGCAGCTTATTACTACAGGGGAACACTGAAGCTTTCTTT
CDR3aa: CASSLLLQGNTEAFF

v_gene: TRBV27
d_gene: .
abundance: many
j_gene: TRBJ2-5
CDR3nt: TGTGCCAGCAGTCTCGGGTGGGGGGACCAAGAGACCCAGTACTTC
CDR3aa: CASSLGWGDQETQYF

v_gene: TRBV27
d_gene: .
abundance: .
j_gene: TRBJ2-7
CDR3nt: TGTGCCAGCAGTAAGAGCGGCCGTTCCTACGAGCAGTACTTC
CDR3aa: CASSKSGRSYEQYF

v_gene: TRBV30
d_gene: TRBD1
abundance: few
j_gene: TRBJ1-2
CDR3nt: TGTGCCAGTCACCGGGACAGGGCCCTAGACTATGGCTACACCTTC
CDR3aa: CASHRDRALDYGYTF

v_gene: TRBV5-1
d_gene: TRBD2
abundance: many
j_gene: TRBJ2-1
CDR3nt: TGCGCCAGCAGCTCGCCCCTGCTGCCAGCGGGGCTGGGCTCCTACAATGAGCAGTTCTTC
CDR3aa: CASSSPLLPAGLGSYNEQFF

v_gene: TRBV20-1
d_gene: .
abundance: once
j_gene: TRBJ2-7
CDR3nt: TGCAGTGCTAGCGGCCCATCCTACGAGCAGTACTTC
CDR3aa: CSASGPSYEQYF

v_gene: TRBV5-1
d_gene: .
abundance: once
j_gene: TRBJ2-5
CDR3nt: TGCGCCAGCAGCTCTCTTGGGCAGGGGGAGACCCAGTACTTC
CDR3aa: CASSSLGQGETQYF

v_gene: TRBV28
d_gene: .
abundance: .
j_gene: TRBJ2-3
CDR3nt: TGTGCCAGCAGTTCAGGGGGGTACACAGATACGCAGTATTTT
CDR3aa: CASSSGGYTDTQYF

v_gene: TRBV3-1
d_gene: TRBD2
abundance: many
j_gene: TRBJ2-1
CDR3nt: TGTGCCAGCAGCCAAGCCTTATTAGCGGGCAATGAGCAGTTCTTC
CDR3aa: CASSQALLAGNEQFF

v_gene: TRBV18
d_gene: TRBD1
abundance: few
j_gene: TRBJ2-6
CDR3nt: TGTGCCAGCTCCCCCGGGCAGGGGGTGCGCGGGGCCAACGTCCTGACTTTC
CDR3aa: CASSPGQGVRGANVLTF

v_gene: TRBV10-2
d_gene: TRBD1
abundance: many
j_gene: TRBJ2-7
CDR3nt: TGCGCCACCAGGACAGGGATAAGATCCGAGCAGTACTTC
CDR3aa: CATRTGIRSEQYF

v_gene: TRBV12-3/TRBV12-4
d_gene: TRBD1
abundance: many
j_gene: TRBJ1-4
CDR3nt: TGTGCCAGCAGAACAGGGGGCGCTAATGAAAAACTGTTTTTT
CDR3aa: CASRTGGANEKLFF

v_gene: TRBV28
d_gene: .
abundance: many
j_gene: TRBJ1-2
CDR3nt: TGTGCCAGCAGTTTCACTTGGACCTCGGACTATGGCTACACCTTC
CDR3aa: CASSFTWTSDYGYTF

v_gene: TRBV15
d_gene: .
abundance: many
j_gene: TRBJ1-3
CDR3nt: TGTGCCACCAGCAGAGATCCTTACGCCTCTGGAAACACCATATATTTT
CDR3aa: CATSRDPYASGNTIYF

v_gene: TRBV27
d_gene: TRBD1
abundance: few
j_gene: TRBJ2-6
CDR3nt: TGTGCCAGCAGTTTAGAAGCAGGACAGGTATTCAGAGGGGCCAACGTCCTGACTTTC
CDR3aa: CASSLEAGQVFRGANVLTF